This TCR beta chain was found in a study of identical twins. One entry per CDR3 protein, called by TCRdb with MiXCR from the 5' RACE reads. The sample lists some 790,000 distinct CDR3 sequences, about 20% seen once, with about an eighth in the top ten. This clonotype has only a few counts. V was shortened by 4 bases and J by 3 bases, with 11 bases between the two germline ends. Germline lookup yields CDR1 SGHDT and CDR2 YYEEEE. The CDR3 has 15 residues. The same sample was also studied in work on T cells expressing NK-cell markers. That work states: The share of CD8+ T cells held by dominant NKG2C+ clonotypes was about 1.0-8% in over 5 donors.

V is TRBV5-6 and J is TRBJ2-6; the D gene is possibly TRBD2 (6 bases). The TCR originated in a woman in her late teens or twenties in good health. The sequencing sample was made of PBMCs. The CDR3 DNA reads TGTGCCAGCAGCGATGGGACTCTTGGGGCCAACGTCCTGACTTTC. Its protein is CASSDGTLGANVLTF.